This paragraph covers one TCR beta chain sequence. This sample was taken from a study of T-cell reconstitution after alpha-beta-depleted transplantation in children. Germline CDR1 is SGHRS and CDR2 is YFSETQ. The CDR3 has 16 residues. V dropped 4 bases and J dropped 4 bases, with 18 bases sitting between them. Unique molecular identifiers tagged the TCRbeta library. A single record per CDR3 protein comes from TCRdb applying MiXCR to the PCR reads. The repertoire includes a few hundred thousand distinct CDR3 sequences, approximately 12% of them detected once, and around 5.8% sits in the top ten. The clonotype originates from a human donor who donated a stem cell graft to a child with combined immunodeficiency. The sample consisted of PBMCs from the stem cell graft donor, taken from the stem cell graft. This chain uses TRBV5-1 with TRBJ2-1; possibly TRBD2 for D (6 bases). Here the CDR3 DNA reads TGCGCCAGCAGCCCGGCCCCCGGGACTGTATACAATGAGCAGTTCTTC. Residues: CASSPAPGTVYNEQFF.